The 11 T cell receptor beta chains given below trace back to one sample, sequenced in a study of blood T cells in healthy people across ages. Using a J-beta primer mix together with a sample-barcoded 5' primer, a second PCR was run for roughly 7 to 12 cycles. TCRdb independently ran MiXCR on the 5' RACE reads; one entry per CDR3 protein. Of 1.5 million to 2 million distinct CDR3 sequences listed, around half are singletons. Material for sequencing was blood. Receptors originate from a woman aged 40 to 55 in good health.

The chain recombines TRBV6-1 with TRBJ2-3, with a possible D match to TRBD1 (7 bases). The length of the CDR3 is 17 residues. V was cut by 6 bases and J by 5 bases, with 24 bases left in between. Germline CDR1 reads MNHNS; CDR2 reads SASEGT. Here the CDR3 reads CASSLQGGQLTGDTQYF. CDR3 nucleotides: TGTGCCAGCAGCCTCCAGGGGGGACAACTAACCGGAGATACGCAGTATTTT.

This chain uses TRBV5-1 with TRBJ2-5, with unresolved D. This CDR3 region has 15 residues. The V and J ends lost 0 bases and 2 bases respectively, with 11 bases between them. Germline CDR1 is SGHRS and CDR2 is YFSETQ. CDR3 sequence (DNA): TGCGCCAGCAGCTTGGGGGCAGCTTCTCAAGAGACCCAGTACTTC. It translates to CASSLGAASQETQYF.

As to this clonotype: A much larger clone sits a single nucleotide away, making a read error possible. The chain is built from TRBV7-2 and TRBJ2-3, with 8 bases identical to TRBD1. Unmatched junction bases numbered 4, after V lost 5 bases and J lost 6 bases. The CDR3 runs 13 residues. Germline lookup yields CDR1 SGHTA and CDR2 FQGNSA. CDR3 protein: CASSIQGADTQYF. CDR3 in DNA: TGTGCCAGCAGCATCCAGGGGGCGGATACGCAGTATTTT.

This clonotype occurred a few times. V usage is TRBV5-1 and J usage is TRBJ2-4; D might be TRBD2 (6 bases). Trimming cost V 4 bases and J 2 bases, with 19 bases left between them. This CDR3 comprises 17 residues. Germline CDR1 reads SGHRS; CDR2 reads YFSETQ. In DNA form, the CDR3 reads TGCGCCAGCAGCCCCCCCGGCGGGGATGAGTCCAAAAACATTCAGTACTTC. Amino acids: CASSPPGGDESKNIQYF.

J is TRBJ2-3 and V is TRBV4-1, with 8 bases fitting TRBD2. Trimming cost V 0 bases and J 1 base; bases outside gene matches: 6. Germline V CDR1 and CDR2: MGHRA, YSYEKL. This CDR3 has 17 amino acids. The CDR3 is CASSQEVRRGGTDTQYF. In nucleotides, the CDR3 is TGCGCCAGCAGCCAAGAGGTCCGGCGGGGGGGCACAGATACGCAGTATTTT.

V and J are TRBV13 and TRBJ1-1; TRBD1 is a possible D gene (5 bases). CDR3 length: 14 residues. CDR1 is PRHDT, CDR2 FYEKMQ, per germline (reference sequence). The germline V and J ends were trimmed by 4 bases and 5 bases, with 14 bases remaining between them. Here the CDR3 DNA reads TGTGCCAGCAGCTCTCCGATGGGGGTTACTGAAGCTTTCTTT. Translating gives CASSSPMGVTEAFF.

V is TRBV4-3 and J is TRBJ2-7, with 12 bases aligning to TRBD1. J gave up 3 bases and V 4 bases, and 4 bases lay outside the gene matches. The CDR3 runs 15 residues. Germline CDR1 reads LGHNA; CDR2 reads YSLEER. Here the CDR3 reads CASSRDRGRVYEQYF. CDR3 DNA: TGCGCCAGCAGCCGGGACAGGGGGCGAGTCTACGAGCAGTACTTC.

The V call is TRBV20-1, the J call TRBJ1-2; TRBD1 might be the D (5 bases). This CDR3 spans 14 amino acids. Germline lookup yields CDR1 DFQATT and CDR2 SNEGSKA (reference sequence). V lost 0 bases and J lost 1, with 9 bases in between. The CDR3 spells CSARDVGGNYGYTF. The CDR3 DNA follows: TGCAGTGCTAGAGATGTGGGGGGTAACTATGGCTACACCTTC.

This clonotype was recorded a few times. CDR3 amino acids: CATRNMRMSYEQYF. The CDR3 nucleotides are TGTGCCACCCGTAATATGAGGATGTCCTACGAGCAGTACTTC. The chain couples TRBV10-3 to TRBJ2-7; D unresolved. The germline V and J ends were trimmed by 10 bases and 1 base, with 17 bases remaining between them. The CDR3 covers 14 residues. CDR1 is ENHRY and CDR2 is SYGVKD in the germline V gene.

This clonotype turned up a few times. The CDR3 loop reads CATSHETGGADTQYF. CDR3 nucleotides: TGTGCCACCAGCCACGAGACAGGGGGGGCAGATACGCAGTATTTT. The chain has TRBV15 and TRBJ2-3; TRBD1 matches at 9 bases. V lost 5 bases and J lost 4; bases outside the gene matches: 7. Germline values: CDR1 LNHNV, CDR2 YYDKDF (reference sequence). The CDR3 runs 15 residues.

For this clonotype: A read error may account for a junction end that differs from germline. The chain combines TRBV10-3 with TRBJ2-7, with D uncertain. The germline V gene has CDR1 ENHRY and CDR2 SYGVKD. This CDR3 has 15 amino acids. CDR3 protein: CAITETARMYNEQYF. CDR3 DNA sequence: TGTGCCATCACTGAGACTGCCCGGATGTACAATGAGCAGTACTTC.